This T cell receptor (beta chain) was sequenced during a study of PD-1 blockade in classical Hodgkin lymphoma. Study information: Patients were infused with nivolumab 3 mg/kg every 2 weeks.

Method: immunoSEQ multiplex PCR; TCRdb's copy keeps in-frame clones and lacks some. The sample holds about 33,000 clones, approximately 70% seen once. Whole-study findings and limits: Underlying causes for the observed repertoire differences were not defined, possibly disease activity or prior therapy. Later analyses included only patients treated at least 1 year post-ASCT. It was CD4+ TCR diversity, not CD8+, that rose significantly by C4D1.

The CDR3 has 12 amino acids. Trimming removed 4 bases from V and 0 bases from J, with 6 bases in between. Germline CDR1 reads GTSNPN; CDR2 reads SVGIG (reference sequence). The sample holds one count of this clone. Its cognate antigen is unknown. Specified time point: cycle 4 day 1 (C4D1), after less than 7 weeks of nivolumab. There was relapse after autologous stem cell transplantation in every patient, and there was variation in brentuximab vedotin exposure. The source was peripheral blood mononuclear cells (PBMCs), collected before the fourth cycle of nivolumab. This sequence was found in a human donor with classical Hodgkin lymphoma. The genes are TRBV30 and TRBJ1-2, with no clear D. CDR3 sequence (DNA): TGTGCCTGGATGTCGACTAACTATGGCTACACCTTC. Protein: CAWMSTNYGYTF.